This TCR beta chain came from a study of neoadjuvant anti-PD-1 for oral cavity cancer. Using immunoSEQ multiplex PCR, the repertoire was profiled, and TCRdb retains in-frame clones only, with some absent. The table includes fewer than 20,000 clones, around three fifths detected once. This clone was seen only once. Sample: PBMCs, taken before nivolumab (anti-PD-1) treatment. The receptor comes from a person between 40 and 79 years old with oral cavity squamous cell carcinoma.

This chain's CDR3 is CASFLFAGNTEAFF. CDR3 nucleotide sequence: TGTGCCAGCTTCCTCTTTGCGGGGAACACTGAAGCTTTCTTT. The V and J genes are TRBV6-5 and TRBJ1-1; D is unclear. This CDR3 spans 14 amino acids. CDR1 is MNHEY and CDR2 is SVGAGI in the germline V gene. The V end lost 8 bases, the J end lost 1 base, and 14 bases lay between the germline ends.